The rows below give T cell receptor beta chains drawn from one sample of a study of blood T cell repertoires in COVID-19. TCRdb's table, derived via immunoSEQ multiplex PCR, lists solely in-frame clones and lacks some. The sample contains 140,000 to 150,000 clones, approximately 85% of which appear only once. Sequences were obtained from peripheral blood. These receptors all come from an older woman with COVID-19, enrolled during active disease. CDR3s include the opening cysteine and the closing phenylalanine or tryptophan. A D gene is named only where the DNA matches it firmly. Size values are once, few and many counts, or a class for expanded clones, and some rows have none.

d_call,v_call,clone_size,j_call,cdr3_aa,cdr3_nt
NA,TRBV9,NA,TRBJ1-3,CASKGPGNTIYF,TGTGCCAGCAAGGGGCCTGGAAACACCATATATTTT
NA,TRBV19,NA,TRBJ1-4,CASSWGRGSEKLFF,TGTGCCAGTAGCTGGGGGCGCGGGAGTGAAAAACTGTTTTTT
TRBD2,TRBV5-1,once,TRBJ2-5,CASSGAGGLYQETQYF,TGCGCCAGCAGCGGAGCGGGGGGGCTTTATCAAGAGACCCAGTACTTC
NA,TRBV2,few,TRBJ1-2,CASSVGPGSGYTF,TGTGCCAGCAGTGTCGGCCCGGGGAGTGGCTACACCTTC
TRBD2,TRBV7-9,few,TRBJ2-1,CASSPGGYNEQFF,TGTGCCAGCAGCCCGGGGGGGTACAATGAGCAGTTCTTC
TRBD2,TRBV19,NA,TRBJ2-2,CASSKGLDSGELFF,TGTGCCAGTAGTAAGGGACTAGACTCCGGGGAGCTGTTTTTT
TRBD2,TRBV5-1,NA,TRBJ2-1,CASSMSGTSGGLNEQFF,TGCGCCAGCAGCATGTCGGGGACTAGCGGGGGGTTGAATGAGCAGTTCTTC
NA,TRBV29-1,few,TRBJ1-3,CSVFLGGTSGNTIYF,TGCAGCGTGTTTCTCGGGGGTACCTCTGGAAACACCATATATTTT
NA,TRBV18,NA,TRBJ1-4,CASSPIDRNEKLFF,TGTGCCAGCTCACCAATCGACAGAAATGAAAAACTGTTTTTT
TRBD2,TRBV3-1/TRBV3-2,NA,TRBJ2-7,CASSQGKASGESSYEQYF,TGTGCCAGCAGCCAAGGCAAGGCTAGCGGGGAAAGCTCCTACGAGCAGTACTTC
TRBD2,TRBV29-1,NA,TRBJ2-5,CSVDPPGLAGGPRKETQYF,TGCAGCGTTGACCCCCCCGGACTAGCGGGGGGCCCGAGGAAAGAGACCCAGTACTTC
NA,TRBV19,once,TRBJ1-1,CASSTGLNTEAFF,TGTGCCAGTAGTACAGGGCTGAACACTGAAGCTTTCTTT
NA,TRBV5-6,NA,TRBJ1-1,CASSLGGGRTEAFF,TGTGCCAGCAGCTTGGGTGGGGGCCGCACTGAAGCTTTCTTT
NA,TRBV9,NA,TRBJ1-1,CASSVGGERGTEAFF,TGTGCCAGCAGCGTAGGAGGGGAGCGGGGCACTGAAGCTTTCTTT
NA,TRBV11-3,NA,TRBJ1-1,CASSTRTERPEEAFF,TGTGCCAGCAGCACACGGACAGAACGGCCGGAGGAAGCTTTCTTT
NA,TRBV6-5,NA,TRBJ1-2,CASSSSPAGLGYTF,TGTGCCAGCAGTTCCAGCCCGGCGGGACTTGGCTACACCTTC
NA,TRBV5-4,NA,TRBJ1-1,CASSLEAASEAFF,TGTGCCAGCAGCTTAGAGGCGGCCTCTGAAGCTTTCTTT
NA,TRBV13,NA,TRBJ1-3,CASSLSRGGNTIYF,TGTGCCAGCAGCTTAAGTCGGGGGGGAAACACCATATATTTT
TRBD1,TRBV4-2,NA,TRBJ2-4,CASSQRTQGVLNIQYF,TGTGCCAGCAGCCAAAGAACTCAGGGGGTCTTAAACATTCAGTACTTC
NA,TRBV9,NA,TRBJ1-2,CASSDEGGYTF,TGTGCCAGCAGCGACGAGGGTGGCTACACCTTC
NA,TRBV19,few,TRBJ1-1,CASSAGVFTFEAFF,TGTGCCAGTAGTGCCGGTGTCTTCACTTTTGAAGCTTTCTTT
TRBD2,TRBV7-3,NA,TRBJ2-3,CASSPGTSGVDTQYF,TGTGCCAGCAGCCCAGGGACTAGCGGGGTAGATACGCAGTATTTT
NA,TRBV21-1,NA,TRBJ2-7,CASSTTGPYEQYF,TGTGCCAGCAGCACGACAGGTCCCTACGAGCAGTACTTC
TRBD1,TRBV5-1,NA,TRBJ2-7,CASSIGTGQLYEQYF,TGCGCCAGCAGCATCGGGACAGGGCAGCTATACGAGCAGTACTTC
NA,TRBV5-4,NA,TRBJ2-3,CASSLRVQGTDTQYF,TGTGCCAGCAGCTTGAGAGTACAGGGCACAGATACGCAGTATTTT
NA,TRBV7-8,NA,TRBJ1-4,CASSPAGIFNEKLFF,TGTGCCAGCAGCCCCGCAGGGATTTTTAATGAAAAACTGTTTTTT
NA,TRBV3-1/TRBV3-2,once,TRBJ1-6,CASSQGEGSGNSPLHF,TGTGCCAGCAGCCAAGGTGAGGGTTCGGGAAATTCACCCCTCCACTTT
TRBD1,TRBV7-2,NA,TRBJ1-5,CASSLVGGNRGHNQPQHF,TGTGCCAGCAGCTTAGTAGGAGGGAACAGGGGCCACAATCAGCCCCAGCATTTT
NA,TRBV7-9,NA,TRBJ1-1,CASSLNGGKVTEAFF,TGTGCCAGCAGCTTAAACGGGGGAAAGGTGACTGAAGCTTTCTTT
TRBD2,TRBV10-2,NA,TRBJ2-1,CASRGLGDEQFF,TGCGCCAGTAGAGGACTAGGCGATGAGCAGTTCTTC
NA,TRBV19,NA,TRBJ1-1,CASSVGGTEAFF,TGTGCCAGTAGTGTGGGGGGCACTGAAGCTTTCTTT
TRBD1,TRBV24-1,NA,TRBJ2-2,CATSDFGGQGNGELFF,TGTGCCACCAGTGATTTCGGTGGACAGGGGAACGGGGAGCTGTTTTTT
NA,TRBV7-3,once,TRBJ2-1,CASSSHRAAYNEQFF,TGTGCCAGCAGCTCCCACAGGGCTGCTTACAATGAGCAGTTCTTC
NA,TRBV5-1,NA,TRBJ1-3,CASRNGSGNTIYF,TGCGCCAGCAGGAACGGCTCTGGAAACACCATATATTTT
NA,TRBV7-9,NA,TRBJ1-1,CASSLQGNTEAFF,TGTGCCAGCAGCCTCCAGGGGAACACTGAAGCTTTCTTT
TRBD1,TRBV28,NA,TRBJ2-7,CASSRRQGAHEQYF,TGTGCCAGCAGCCGCAGACAGGGCGCCCACGAGCAGTACTTC
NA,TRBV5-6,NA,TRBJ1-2,CASSSFGGQNYGYTF,TGTGCCAGCAGCTCCTTCGGGGGGCAGAACTATGGCTACACCTTC
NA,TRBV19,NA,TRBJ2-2,CASSTDLQPYTGELFF,TGTGCCAGTAGTACGGATCTACAGCCATACACCGGGGAGCTGTTTTTT
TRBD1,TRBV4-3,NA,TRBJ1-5,CASSHDTQGATQPQHF,TGCGCCAGCAGCCACGATACGCAGGGGGCTACGCAGCCCCAGCATTTT
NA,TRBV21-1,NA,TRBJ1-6,CASSKCQGDSPLHF,TGTGCCAGCAGCAAGTGCCAGGGGGATTCACCCCTCCACTTT
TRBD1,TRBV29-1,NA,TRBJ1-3,CSVEGQGVGNTIYF,TGCAGCGTTGAAGGACAGGGAGTTGGAAACACCATATATTTT
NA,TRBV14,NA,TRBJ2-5,CASSQRLSKKGGETQYF,TGTGCCAGCAGCCAACGGCTCTCTAAGAAGGGGGGGGAGACCCAGTACTTC
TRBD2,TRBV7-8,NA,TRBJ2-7,CASSLAWRDYAYEQYF,TGTGCCAGCAGCTTAGCGTGGAGGGACTATGCCTACGAGCAGTACTTC
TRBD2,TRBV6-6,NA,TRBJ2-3,CASSYSVSGESDTQYF,TGTGCCAGCAGTTACTCGGTTAGCGGGGAGTCGGATACGCAGTATTTT
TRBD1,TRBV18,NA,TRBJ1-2,CASSPAGTGDGYTF,TGTGCCAGCTCACCCGCCGGGACAGGGGATGGCTACACCTTC
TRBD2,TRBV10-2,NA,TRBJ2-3,CASSGGVAGGPDTQYF,TGCGCCAGCAGTGGAGGGGTAGCGGGGGGGCCAGATACGCAGTATTTT
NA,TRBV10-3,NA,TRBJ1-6,CATHALDNSPLHF,TGTGCCACCCACGCCCTAGATAATTCACCCCTCCACTTT
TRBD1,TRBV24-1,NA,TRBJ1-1,CATSALPLGTGAPQNTEAFF,TGTGCCACCAGTGCCTTACCCTTGGGGACAGGGGCCCCTCAGAACACTGAAGCTTTCTTT
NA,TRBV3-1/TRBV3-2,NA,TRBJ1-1,CASSLGVNTEAFF,TGTGCCAGCAGCCTAGGAGTGAACACTGAAGCTTTCTTT
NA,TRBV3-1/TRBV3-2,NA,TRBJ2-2,CASSQALLMNGELFF,TGTGCCAGCAGCCAAGCACTCCTAATGAACGGGGAGCTGTTTTTT
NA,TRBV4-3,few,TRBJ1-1,CASSQVLRRGHHSEAFF,TGCGCCAGCAGCCAAGTCCTACGCAGGGGCCACCACAGTGAAGCTTTCTTT
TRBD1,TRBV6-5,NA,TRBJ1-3,CASSYLGQASGNTIYF,TGTGCCAGCAGTTACTTGGGACAGGCTTCTGGAAACACCATATATTTT
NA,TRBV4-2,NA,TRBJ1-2,CASSQEGTSNYGYTF,TGTGCCAGCAGCCAAGAGGGGACATCTAACTATGGCTACACCTTC
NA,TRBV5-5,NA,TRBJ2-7,CASTASPGSYEQYF,TGTGCCAGCACCGCTTCCCCAGGGTCCTACGAGCAGTACTTC
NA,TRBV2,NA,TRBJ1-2,CASSENGIGGSYGYTF,TGTGCCAGCAGTGAAAACGGGATTGGTGGGAGCTATGGCTACACCTTC
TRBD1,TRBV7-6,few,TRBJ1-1,CASSLEDRANTEAFF,TGTGCCAGCAGCTTAGAGGACAGGGCGAACACTGAAGCTTTCTTT
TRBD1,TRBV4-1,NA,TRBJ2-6,CASSPQGAPSGANVLTF,TGCGCCAGCAGCCCTCAGGGGGCACCCTCTGGGGCCAACGTCCTGACTTTC